A selection of T cell receptor beta chains follows, all from one sample in a study of blood T cell repertoires in COVID-19. The method was immunoSEQ multiplex PCR; TCRdb's version includes in-frame clones alone and lacks a portion of them. The sample holds over 150,000 clones, more than 75% seen once. The sequenced material came from PBMCs or T cells enriched from blood (not recorded which). All receptors derive from a woman between 45 and 65 years old who had recovered from COVID-19. The CDR3 runs from the conserved cysteine through the conserved F or W. Each record gives: D gene, J gene, clone size, V gene, CDR3 DNA, CDR3 protein. The D gene is left open where the match is weak. Some rows have no size entry. The others give once, few or many, or a class for an expanded clone.

>TRBD1|TRBJ1-1|few|TRBV7-6
TGTGCCAGCAGCTTAACTCGGACAGGACAGAACACTGAAGCTTTCTTT
CASSLTRTGQNTEAFF
>TRBD1|TRBJ1-2|NA|TRBV10-3
TGTGCCATCAGTGAGTCGAAGGACAGGAACTATGGCTACACCTTC
CAISESKDRNYGYTF
>NA|TRBJ1-4|NA|TRBV4-2
TGTGCCAGCAGCCCCTTTCATGACAGCAATGAAAAACTGTTTTTT
CASSPFHDSNEKLFF
>TRBD2|TRBJ2-3|NA|TRBV9
TGTGCCAGCAGCGGGGGGATTAAGGCGGGAGAACAGACAGATACGCAGTATTTT
CASSGGIKAGEQTDTQYF
>NA|TRBJ2-7|few|TRBV27
TGTGCCAGCAGTTTTCAGAATTCCTACGAGCAGTACTTC
CASSFQNSYEQYF
>NA|TRBJ2-5|NA|TRBV9
TGTGCCAGCAGCGTATCCCCAGCGTACCAAGAGACCCAGTACTTC
CASSVSPAYQETQYF
>NA|TRBJ2-2|NA|TRBV4-1
TGCGCCAGCAGCCCAATGGACAGTAACACCGGGGAGCTGTTTTTT
CASSPMDSNTGELFF
>NA|TRBJ1-4|NA|TRBV18
TGTGCCAGCTCATTCCAGGAGGCAACTAATGAAAAACTGTTTTTT
CASSFQEATNEKLFF
>TRBD1|TRBJ2-1|NA|TRBV10-3
TGTGCCATCAGTGAGTCGGGACAGGGGTACAATGAGCAGTTCTTC
CAISESGQGYNEQFF
>NA|TRBJ2-1|NA|TRBV4-1
TGCGCCAGCAGCCAAGATCGGAATGAGCAGTTCTTC
CASSQDRNEQFF
>NA|TRBJ1-5|few|TRBV15
TGTGCCACCAGCAGAACCGGGGACAATCAGCCCCAGCATTTT
CATSRTGDNQPQHF
>NA|TRBJ2-2|NA|TRBV7-7
TGTGCCACCCCCGTTTCGAGCGGGAACACCGGGGAGCTGTTTTTT
CATPVSSGNTGELFF
>TRBD1|TRBJ2-1|NA|TRBV5-5
TGTGCCAGCAGCAGAGGGGGACAGGGGGCAGGTGAGCAGTTCTTC
CASSRGGQGAGEQFF
>TRBD1|TRBJ1-3|NA|TRBV6-1
TGTGCCAGCAGTGTACCTCCAGGACAGGGAGTCGATGGAAACACCATATATTTT
CASSVPPGQGVDGNTIYF
>NA|TRBJ2-5|NA|TRBV19
TGTGCCAGTAGTATGGGACTTCAAGAGACCCAGTACTTC
CASSMGLQETQYF
>NA|TRBJ2-3|NA|TRBV28
TGTGCCAGCCTCCGGGGGGCTGGGACAGATACGCAGTATTTT
CASLRGAGTDTQYF
>NA|TRBJ2-7|NA|TRBV2
TGTGCCAGCAGCGCAGACAGTGCAGGTCTGTACTTC
CASSADSAGLYF
>NA|TRBJ2-6|NA|TRBV6-4
TGTGCCAGCAGTGACGTGAGCTCTGGGGCCAACGTCCTGACTTTC
CASSDVSSGANVLTF
>NA|TRBJ2-1|NA|TRBV5-1
TGCGCCAGCACCCCATCCGGGAGTTCCTACAATGAGCAGTTCTTC
CASTPSGSSYNEQFF
>NA|TRBJ1-4|NA|TRBV12-3/TRBV12-4
TGTGCCAGCACAGGACAGTCTAATGAAAAACTGTTTTTT
CASTGQSNEKLFF
>NA|TRBJ1-5|NA|TRBV6-5
TGTGCCAGCAGTTCCCAGGCAGGCCCCCAGCATTTT
CASSSQAGPQHF
>TRBD1|TRBJ2-3|NA|TRBV27
TGTGCCAGCAGTTTAAGGGGACAGAGCACAGATACGCAGTATTTT
CASSLRGQSTDTQYF
>NA|TRBJ1-1|NA|TRBV5-4
TGTGCCAGCAGAGGGGGAATACAGAACACTGAAGCTTTCTTT
CASRGGIQNTEAFF
>TRBD2|TRBJ2-1|NA|TRBV10-3
TGTGCCATCAGAGGGACTAGCGGGAGGGTAAATGAGCAGTTCTTC
CAIRGTSGRVNEQFF
>NA|TRBJ2-1|NA|TRBV7-9
TGTGCCAGCAGCTTAGCGGCAACCTACAATGAGCAGTTCTTC
CASSLAATYNEQFF
>TRBD2|TRBJ2-1|NA|TRBV5-1
TGCGCCAGCAGCTTGTTAGCTAGCGGGGGCAATGAGCAGTTCTTC
CASSLLASGGNEQFF
>NA|TRBJ2-1|NA|TRBV7-2
TGTGCCAGCAGCGACGGACAGTTATACAATGAGCAGTTCTTC
CASSDGQLYNEQFF
>NA|TRBJ2-5|NA|TRBV5-1
TGCGCCAGCAGCAGTACAGGGCACCAAGAGACCCAGTACTTC
CASSSTGHQETQYF
>TRBD1|TRBJ1-1|NA|TRBV5-1
TGCGCCAGCACTGATCAGGGGGCCGGGACTGAAGCTTTCTTT
CASTDQGAGTEAFF
>NA|TRBJ2-1|NA|TRBV7-2
TGTGCCAGCAGCCTCGGAGAGGGGAGGTTCAATGAGCAGTTCTTC
CASSLGEGRFNEQFF
>NA|TRBJ1-1|NA|TRBV21-1
TGTGCCAGCAGCAAGGGCACAGGGGCCAGGGGTGATGAAGCTTTCTTT
CASSKGTGARGDEAFF
>TRBD1|TRBJ2-3|NA|TRBV10-2
TGCGCCAGCAGTGAAGTGGGACAGGGTTGGGGTTACACAGATACGCAGTATTTT
CASSEVGQGWGYTDTQYF
>TRBD1|TRBJ2-1|once|TRBV6-2/TRBV6-3
TGTGCCAGCAGTTGGACAGGGTACGGTAATGAGCAGTTCTTC
CASSWTGYGNEQFF
>NA|TRBJ1-1|NA|TRBV18
TGTGCCAGCTCACCACTGCAGGGTAGCAGCACTGAAGCTTTCTTT
CASSPLQGSSTEAFF
>NA|TRBJ1-6|NA|TRBV5-4
TGTGCCAGCAGCTCCGACAGAAATAATTCACCCCTCCACTTT
CASSSDRNNSPLHF
>TRBD2|TRBJ2-3|NA|TRBV28
TGTGCCAGCGGATCGGCTAGCGGGTGGGGGGCCACAGATACGCAGTATTTT
CASGSASGWGATDTQYF
>NA|TRBJ2-2|few|TRBV5-1
TGCGCCAGCCGACAGGACAGCTGGAACACCGGGGAGCTGTTTTTT
CASRQDSWNTGELFF
>NA|TRBJ1-1|few|TRBV4-1
TGCGCCAGCAGCCGCGGAGCGGGGGGAACGAACACTGAAGCTTTCTTT
CASSRGAGGTNTEAFF
>TRBD1|TRBJ2-3|NA|TRBV10-3
TGTGCCATCAGTGAACCGGGACAGGGAACAGATACGCAGTATTTT
CAISEPGQGTDTQYF
>TRBD1|TRBJ1-6|NA|TRBV5-4
TGTGCCAGCAGCCTGGGGGGGACAGGGTTCTATAATTCACCCCTCCACTTT
CASSLGGTGFYNSPLHF
>NA|TRBJ2-1|NA|TRBV10-1
TGCGCCAGCAGTGTGCTTGGACGGAAGCTAGTAGCGGTCTCCTACAATGAGCAGTTCTTC
CASSVLGRKLVAVSYNEQFF
>TRBD1|TRBJ2-6|NA|TRBV18
TGTGCCAGCTCACGGACAGGGCTCTCTGGGGCCAACGTCCTGACTTTC
CASSRTGLSGANVLTF
>NA|TRBJ2-3|NA|TRBV18
TGTGCCAGCTCATCCTACACAGATACGCAGTATTTT
CASSSYTDTQYF
>TRBD2|TRBJ2-3|once|TRBV19
TGTGCCAGTAGTGCCGGACTAGCGGGAGAGACAGATACGCAGTATTTT
CASSAGLAGETDTQYF
>TRBD2|TRBJ2-2|NA|TRBV7-3
TGTGCCAGCAGCGCGAGCGGGGTGAAGGCCGGGGAGCTGTTTTTT
CASSASGVKAGELFF
>TRBD2|TRBJ2-7|NA|TRBV14
TGTGCCAGCAGCCTACTAGCGGATACCTCCTACGAGCAGTACTTC
CASSLLADTSYEQYF